This T cell receptor beta chain was sequenced for a study of T cell responses to AZD1222 COVID-19 vaccine. Study observations and caveats: Clonal diversity may have been underestimated in mostly white British donors. Spike regions recognized by vaccine-associated CD4 TCRs spanned the protein, led by 160-218 and 743-854.

The germline V gene has CDR1 MNHEY and CDR2 SMNVEV (reference sequence). The CDR3 length is 15 residues. V was shortened by 7 bases and J by 2 bases, with 14 bases between the two germline ends. A word on this clone: The antigen is not known.

Data came from immunoSEQ multiplex PCR; TCRdb stores just in-frame clones and leaves some out. The table has about 150,000 clones, about nine tenths seen once. Sequenced material: peripheral blood, taken on day 0 of AZD1222 vaccination. The receptor's source is an adult in good health. V gene TRBV27 combines with J gene TRBJ1-4; a weak D match, TRBD1 (5 bases). The CDR3 DNA reads as TGTGCCAGCATGTGGACTCAGGGTACTAATGAAAAACTGTTTTTT. Translated, it gives CASMWTQGTNEKLFF.